The 18 T cell receptor beta chains presented below share a single source sample, sequenced in a study of T cells after yellow fever vaccination. TCRdb itself ran the 5' RACE reads through MiXCR, one entry per CDR3 protein. This table holds 400,000 or so distinct CDR3 sequences, roughly 20% found once. The sequencing used PBMCs, collected before the yellow fever booster vaccination. These receptors all stem from a man younger than 35 who received the YFV17D yellow fever vaccine.

This clonotype came up many times. The chain links TRBV20-1 to TRBJ2-1; perhaps D is TRBD1 or TRBD2 (5 bases each). Per the germline V gene, CDR1 is DFQATT and CDR2 is SNEGSKA (reference sequence). The CDR3 is 17 amino acids. V was shortened by 2 bases and J by 7 bases, with 24 bases between the two germline ends. The chain's CDR3 is CSARYGGGYLNYNEQFF. The CDR3 nucleotides read TGCAGTGCTAGATATGGGGGTGGTTACCTAAACTATAATGAGCAGTTCTTC.

This clonotype was detected only a few times. This chain links TRBV7-2 with TRBJ2-6, with TRBD2 matching over 8 bases. Losses at the gene ends were 2 bases for V and 0 bases for J; bases not matched to a gene: 3. CDR1 SGHTA and CDR2 FQGNSA come from the germline V gene. The CDR3 length is 17 residues. The CDR3 nucleotides are TGTGCCAGCAGCTTACTGGGACTAGTCTCTGGGGCCAACGTCCTGACTTTC. It yields the protein CASSLLGLVSGANVLTF.

This clonotype was recorded at least ten times. The chain joins TRBV18 to TRBJ1-1, with TRBD1 matching 7 bases. With 8 bases clipped from V and 0 bases from J, the junction kept 6 bases outside the gene matches. The CDR3 is 14 amino acids. Germline CDR1 and CDR2: KGHSH and LQKENI. Written as DNA, the CDR3 is TGTGCCAGCAGCCCAGGGGGTGTGAACACTGAAGCTTTCTTT. It codes for CASSPGGVNTEAFF.

This clonotype came up a few times. The V call is TRBV20-1, the J call TRBJ2-3; the D gene is possibly TRBD2 (6 bases). This CDR3 has 12 residues. V lost 6 bases and J 6 bases, leaving 13 bases between the germline ends. Per the germline V gene, CDR1 is DFQATT and CDR2 is SNEGSKA (reference sequence). The CDR3 loop reads CSAPGLQDTQYF. The DNA of the CDR3 is TGCAGTGCGCCGGGACTGCAGGATACGCAGTATTTT.

This clonotype was found a few times. This chain links TRBV20-1 with TRBJ2-1; TRBD2 aligns across 9 bases. CDR3 size: 14 residues. Per germline, CDR1 DFQATT and CDR2 SNEGSKA (reference sequence). V lost 1 base and J lost 9; bases outside the gene matches: 7. This CDR3 is CSARVPGLASEQFF. CDR3 DNA: TGCAGTGCTAGAGTCCCGGGACTAGCAAGTGAGCAGTTCTTC.

This clonotype was detected a few times. The chain is built from TRBV5-1 and TRBJ1-6, with D unclear. The V and J ends lost 0 bases and 7 bases respectively, with 8 bases between them. CDR1 is SGHRS and CDR2 is YFSETQ in the germline V gene. The CDR3 covers 14 residues. The CDR3 sequence: CASSLGLGNSPLHF. DNA for the CDR3: TGCGCCAGCAGCTTGGGGTTGGGAAATTCACCCCTCCACTTT.

This clonotype showed up just a few times. The CDR3 region is CASSSPRDRAHYGYTF. The DNA of the CDR3 is TGTGCCAGCAGTTCCCCCCGGGACAGGGCACACTATGGCTACACCTTC. The chain combines TRBV12-3 or TRBV12-4 with TRBJ1-2; TRBD1 aligns across 9 bases. CDR3 size: 16 residues. After removal of 4 bases from V and 3 bases from J, the junction contained 9 bases not matched to a gene.

The chain has TRBV10-3 and TRBJ1-2; no reliable D call. Germline-derived CDR1 and CDR2 are ENHRY and SYGVKD. This CDR3 has 15 amino acids. Trimming took off 0 bases at V and 4 bases at J, with 12 bases between the two ends. CDR3 in amino acids: CAISESAAAAYGYTF. CDR3 in DNA: TGTGCCATCAGTGAGTCGGCGGCGGCCGCCTATGGCTACACCTTC.

The chain carries TRBV18 and TRBJ2-1; D is perhaps TRBD1 or TRBD2 (5 bases each). CDR1 and CDR2 from the germline V gene are KGHSH and LQKENI. The CDR3 totals 16 residues. The germline V and J ends were trimmed by 6 bases and 1 base, with 16 bases remaining between them. The DNA of the CDR3 is TGTGCCAGCTCTTTCGGGGCTCCACGATCCTACAATGAGCAGTTCTTC. This sequence encodes CASSFGAPRSYNEQFF.

CDR3 coding DNA: TGTGCTAGTGGTGAACAGGGACTAGGTACTAACACCGGGGAGCTGTTTTTT. Amino acid sequence: CASGEQGLGTNTGELFF. The chain is built from TRBV12-5 and TRBJ2-2, with 8 nucleotides matching TRBD2. Trimming at V came to 5 bases and at J to 2 bases, leaving 10 bases not matched to a gene. This CDR3 is built from 17 residues. CDR1 and CDR2 (germline): LGHNT, FRNRAP.

To note about this clonotype: Its ends do not fully match the called genes, so a read error is possible. This chain joins TRBV7-9 and TRBJ2-2, with D perhaps matching TRBD2 (7 bases). Germline V CDR1 and CDR2: SEHNR, FQNEAQ (reference sequence). The CDR3 contains 17 residues. The DNA for the CDR3 is TGTGCCAGCATCTTACGCTCGGGGGGCGCGGGCACCGGGGAGCTGTTTTTT. It specifies CASILRSGGAGTGELFF.

This clonotype has only a few counts. The gene calls are TRBV5-1 and TRBJ1-1; tentatively, D is TRBD1 (5 bases). V lost 0 bases and J lost 1, with 7 bases in between. The CDR3 has 14 residues. The germline V gene encodes CDR1 SGHRS and CDR2 YFSETQ. The CDR3 DNA is TGCGCCAGCAGCTTGGATGGGACGAACACTGAAGCTTTCTTT. It yields the protein CASSLDGTNTEAFF.

This clonotype was recorded a few times. The chain employs TRBV28 and TRBJ2-5; weak D call: TRBD2 (7 bases). CDR3 length: 15 amino acids. The germline V and J ends were trimmed by 3 bases and 5 bases, with 16 bases remaining between them. From germline, CDR1 is MDHEN and CDR2 SYDVKM. The CDR3 sequence is CASSFIGGEVETQYF. The CDR3 DNA is TGTGCCAGCAGTTTCATAGGGGGGGAGGTTGAGACCCAGTACTTC.

This clonotype was picked up a small number of times. The CDR3 region is CASSFTPGTANEKLFF. The CDR3 nucleotides read TGTGCCAGCAGTTTTACTCCCGGGACGGCTAATGAAAAACTGTTTTTT. The chain combines TRBV6-5 with TRBJ1-4; tentatively, D is TRBD1 (5 bases). Germline V CDR1 and CDR2: MNHEY, SVGAGI. This CDR3 contains 16 residues. V lost 4 bases and J lost 3, with 15 bases in between.

There are many counts of this clonotype. This rearrangement joins TRBV7-2 to TRBJ1-4, with TRBD1 matching 8 bases. The CDR3 contains 15 residues. J lost 5 bases, V lost 2 bases, and 4 bases had no gene match. Germline loops: CDR1 SGHTA, CDR2 FQGNSA. The CDR3 bases are TGTGCCAGCAGCTTACAGGACAGGGTCAATGAAAAACTGTTTTTT. The encoded protein is CASSLQDRVNEKLFF.

V gene TRBV4-3 combines with J gene TRBJ1-5; maybe TRBD1 (5 bases). The germline V and J ends were trimmed by 0 bases and 7 bases, with 13 bases remaining between them. The germline V gene has CDR1 LGHNA and CDR2 YSLEER. CDR3 length: 15 amino acids. The CDR3 region is CASSQDTGVGQPQHF. In DNA form, the CDR3 reads TGCGCCAGCAGCCAAGATACGGGGGTGGGGCAGCCCCAGCATTTT.

The chain is built from TRBV9 and TRBJ1-2, with 7 bases identical to TRBD1. From germline, CDR1 is SGDLS and CDR2 YYNGEE. The CDR3 extends over 14 amino acids. V was clipped by 4 bases and J by 3 bases; unmatched bases: 6. DNA of the CDR3: TGTGCCAGCAGCAGAGCTGGGACAGACTATGGCTACACCTTC. Its protein is CASSRAGTDYGYTF.

The rearrangement joins TRBV4-3 to TRBJ2-3; 11 bases are shared with TRBD2. J was trimmed by 1 base and V by 0 bases; bases with no gene match: 6. Germline CDR1 LGHNA, CDR2 YSLEER. CDR3 length: 18 residues. CDR3 loop: CASSQDRLAGGRTDTQYF. The CDR3 nucleotides are TGCGCCAGCAGCCAAGATCGATTAGCGGGGGGGCGCACAGATACGCAGTATTTT.